This TCR beta chain comes out of a study of blood T cell repertoires in COVID-19. Turning to the study itself: Sources were T cells, B-cell-depleted T cells, or PBMCs; the material itself was cDNA or gDNA.

CDR3 length: 15 amino acids. CDR1 is MNHEY, CDR2 SVGAGI, per germline. The J segment lost 5 bases and the V segment lost 6 bases, leaving 12 bases of the junction unmatched. Participant age was about 18 to 95 years, and participants resided in fewer than 25 US areas. In the original analysis: Estimation of nucleated cell counts relied on the amplification of reference gene primers. The repertoire was sequenced with immunoSEQ multiplex PCR; TCRdb's copy has only in-frame clones and lacks some. That table gives V, J and clone size, and the DNA gave D and trimming. Of 140,000 or so clones listed, around four fifths were seen once; the top ten hold around 6.5%.

Source material: PBMCs or T cells enriched from blood (not recorded which). The chain is built from TRBV6-5 and TRBJ1-2, with 7 positions matching TRBD1. The clonotype comes from a woman in her thirties or forties who had recovered from COVID-19. The chain's CDR3 is CASRAPSTGSYGYTF. Written as DNA, the CDR3 is TGTGCCAGCAGGGCCCCCTCGACAGGGTCTTATGGCTACACCTTC.